These 22 T cell receptor beta chains were sequenced from one sample in a study of blood T cell repertoires in COVID-19. The repertoire was sequenced with immunoSEQ multiplex PCR; TCRdb's copy has only in-frame clones and lacks some. Of tens of thousands of clones in the sample, 83% were seen once. Specimen: peripheral blood. The receptors come from a man aged 45-60 years with COVID-19, enrolled during active disease.

The rearrangement uses TRBV4-2 and TRBJ2-7, with 12 bases aligning to TRBD2. Losses at the gene ends were 1 base for V and 4 bases for J; bases not matched to a gene: 2. Germline assignment: CDR1 LGHNA and CDR2 YNFKEQ. This CDR3 spans 15 amino acids. CDR3 DNA: TGTGCCAGCAGCCAAGGACTAGCGGGAGTGTACGAGCAGTACTTC. Translating it yields CASSQGLAGVYEQYF.

This clone was detected once. The V and J genes are TRBV5-1 and TRBJ1-2; D perhaps matches TRBD1 (6 bases). CDR1 is SGHRS, CDR2 YFSETQ, per germline. This CDR3 contains 13 residues. V lost 2 bases and J 8 bases, leaving 13 bases between the germline ends. The CDR3 protein is CASSFMSGEGYTF. Written as DNA, the CDR3 is TGCGCCAGCAGCTTCATGTCAGGGGAAGGCTACACCTTC.

V is TRBV6-5 and J is TRBJ1-1; the D gene is possibly TRBD1 (6 bases). The germline V gene encodes CDR1 MNHEY and CDR2 SVGAGI. V shed 6 bases and J shed 1 base, with 6 bases lying between them. The CDR3 loop spans 12 amino acids. The DNA for the CDR3 is TGTGCCAGCAGACAGGGGAACACTGAAGCTTTCTTT. Translated, it gives CASRQGNTEAFF.

This clone turned up a few times. The rearrangement joins TRBV6-5 to TRBJ2-1, with a weak D call TRBD1 (6 bases). V lost 7 bases and J 8 bases, leaving 21 bases between the germline ends. Germline CDR1 is MNHEY and CDR2 is SVGAGI. The CDR3 is 15 residues long. The CDR3 sequence: CASTSRTDPNHEQFF. CDR3 nucleotide sequence: TGTGCCAGCACCTCCCGGACAGACCCTAACCATGAGCAGTTCTTC.

In its sample, this clone was seen a few times. Other nucleotide sequences in the sample specify the same CDR3. The CDR3 DNA sequence: TGTGCCAGCAGCCAATATAGGAACACTGAAGCTTTCTTT. Translating it yields CASSQYRNTEAFF. The V gene is TRBV28, the J gene TRBJ1-1; D call uncertain. The ends were cut back, 6 bases at V and 1 base at J, with 9 bases in the middle. The CDR3 is 13 residues long. Germline CDR1 reads MDHEN; CDR2 reads SYDVKM.

This clone was seen repeatedly, ten times or more. The chain combines TRBV4-2 with TRBJ1-5; the D gene is possibly TRBD1 (5 bases). The germline V and J ends were trimmed by 0 bases and 5 bases, with 8 bases remaining between them. Per germline, CDR1 LGHNA and CDR2 YNFKEQ. This CDR3 has 14 amino acids. CDR3 sequence reads: CASSQEGLDQPQHF. The CDR3, as DNA: TGTGCCAGCAGCCAAGAGGGGCTGGATCAGCCCCAGCATTTT.

This clone was seen only a few times. V is TRBV28 and J is TRBJ2-5, with 10 bases lining up with TRBD1. V shed 6 bases, J shed 4 bases, and the junction held 14 bases outside the gene matches. Per the germline V gene, CDR1 is MDHEN and CDR2 is SYDVKM. CDR3 length equals 17 residues. CDR3 amino acids: CASSLTLGQGRRETQYF. Here the CDR3 DNA reads TGTGCCAGCAGCCTTACCCTGGGACAGGGGAGAAGAGAGACCCAGTACTTC.

V gene TRBV6-5 combines with J gene TRBJ1-2; 8 bases are shared with TRBD1. The V gene end was trimmed by 6 bases and the J gene end by 8 bases; junction bases not matched to a gene: 8. The CDR3 covers 13 residues. Germline CDR1 is MNHEY and CDR2 is SVGAGI. CDR3 coding DNA: TGTGCCAGCAGGAACACAGGGGGTAGGGGCTACACCTTC. Residues: CASRNTGGRGYTF.

This clone was seen only a few times. V gene TRBV27 combines with J gene TRBJ1-2, with 8 bases matching TRBD1. The CDR3 spans 14 residues. V shed 5 bases and J 6 bases; nucleotides not matched to a gene: 8. Per the germline V gene, CDR1 is MNHEY and CDR2 is SMNVEV (reference sequence). CDR3 sequence reads: CASSKPGQVDGYTF. In DNA form, the CDR3 reads TGTGCCAGCAGTAAACCGGGACAGGTGGATGGCTACACCTTC.

V usage is TRBV30 and J usage is TRBJ2-3; perhaps TRBD1 as D (5 bases). The CDR3 loop spans 14 amino acids. In germline, CDR1 is GTSNPN, CDR2 SVGIG (reference sequence). Trimming removed 3 bases at V and 1 base at J, with 11 bases between. Written as DNA, the CDR3 is TGTGCCTGGAGGACAGAGGCGGGCACAGATACGCAGTATTTT. This codes for CAWRTEAGTDTQYF.

V usage is TRBV14 and J usage is TRBJ1-6, with a tentative D call TRBD1 (5 bases). V was cut by 6 bases and J by 13 bases, with 19 bases left in between. Germline CDR1 and CDR2: SGHDN and FVKESK. The CDR3 contains 14 residues. CDR3 amino acids: CASSPRAALGPLHF. The CDR3, as DNA: TGTGCCAGCAGTCCCAGGGCAGCTCTAGGCCCCCTCCACTTT.

The chain is built from TRBV27 and TRBJ2-7, with 7 bases aligning to TRBD2. Germline V CDR1 and CDR2: MNHEY, SMNVEV (reference sequence). The ends lost 11 bases at V and 1 base at J; junction bases unmatched: 8. The CDR3 totals 13 residues. CDR3 region: CADAGRESYEQYF. The CDR3 nucleotides read TGTGCCGACGCGGGGAGGGAATCCTACGAGCAGTACTTC.

This chain uses TRBV5-1 with TRBJ2-7, with unresolved D. Trimming shortened V by 1 base and J by 6 bases, and 11 bases separated the two germline ends. This CDR3 comprises 13 residues. CDR1 is SGHRS and CDR2 is YFSETQ in the germline V gene. The CDR3 spells CASSLMTFREQYF. CDR3 coding DNA: TGCGCCAGCAGCTTGATGACTTTCCGCGAGCAGTACTTC.

The chain couples TRBV18 to TRBJ2-1; 9 nucleotides match TRBD2. The CDR3 has 18 residues. After removal of 1 base from V and 0 bases from J, the junction contained 7 bases not matched to a gene. CDR1 and CDR2 (germline): KGHSH, LQKENI. The CDR3 nucleotides read TGTGCCAGCTCACCACTACTTACGACTAGCGGCTCCTACAATGAGCAGTTCTTC. Translated: CASSPLLTTSGSYNEQFF.

This sequence joins TRBV4-1 and TRBJ2-5, with 12 bases matching TRBD2. Unmatched junction bases numbered 7, after V lost 1 base and J lost 4 bases. There are 17 residues in the CDR3. Germline loops: CDR1 MGHRA, CDR2 YSYEKL. Here the CDR3 reads CASSQGLAGVFGETQYF. CDR3 coding DNA: TGCGCCAGCAGCCAAGGACTAGCGGGAGTTTTTGGAGAGACCCAGTACTTC.

This clone appeared a few times. This rearrangement joins TRBV6-5 to TRBJ1-3, with 7 positions matching TRBD1. Losses at the gene ends were 8 bases for V and 2 bases for J; bases not matched to a gene: 9. Germline CDR1 and CDR2: MNHEY and SVGAGI. CDR3 length: 15 amino acids. CDR3 loop: CASGIQGIAGNTIYF. CDR3 DNA: TGTGCCAGCGGGATACAGGGGATCGCTGGAAACACCATATATTTT.

In its sample, this clone was seen once. The chain couples TRBV6-1 to TRBJ1-4, with a weak D call TRBD1 (6 bases). The V gene lost 3 bases and the J gene lost 7 bases, with 12 bases spanning the gap. CDR1 is MNHNS, CDR2 SASEGT, per germline. The CDR3 is 14 amino acids. The CDR3 is CASSDRGRSEKLFF. The CDR3 coding sequence is TGTGCCAGCAGTGATAGGGGGAGAAGTGAAAAACTGTTTTTT.

The V call is TRBV7-3, the J call TRBJ2-1, with 16 bases that match TRBD2. V trimming: 5 bases; J trimming: 7 bases; junction bases outside the gene matches: 2. This CDR3 region has 15 residues. Germline lookup yields CDR1 SGHTA and CDR2 FQGTGA. The chain's CDR3 is CASSPGLAGGNEQFF. CDR3 in DNA: TGTGCCAGCAGCCCGGGACTAGCGGGAGGGAATGAGCAGTTCTTC.

The rearrangement links TRBV7-8 to TRBJ2-1, with TRBD2 identical over 10 bases. This CDR3 is built from 18 residues. Germline assignment: CDR1 SGHVS and CDR2 FQNEAQ. Unmatched junction bases numbered 21, after V lost 9 bases and J lost 7 bases. The CDR3 loop reads CASSPTDLQREGRNEQFF. The CDR3 nucleotides read TGTGCCAGTTCACCCACGGACCTCCAGCGGGAGGGGAGGAATGAGCAGTTCTTC. Together with reference TRBV7-8 and TRBJ2-1, the CDR3 gives the full variable domain: GAGVSQSPRYKVAKRGQDVALRCDPISGHVSLFWYQQALGQGPEFLTYFQNEAQLDKSGLPSDRFFAERPEGSVSTLKIQRTQQEDSAVYLCASSPTDLQREGRNEQFFGPGTRLTVL.

This clone showed up just a few times. J is TRBJ2-3 and V is TRBV3-1 (or the pseudogene TRBV3-2); TRBD2 matches 7 bases. The CDR3 loop spans 20 amino acids. Germline V gene sequence: CDR1 LGHDT, CDR2 YNNKEL (reference sequence). The V segment lost 1 base and the J segment 2 bases; nucleotides outside the gene matches: 18. DNA for the CDR3: TGTGCCAGCAGCCAAGGGCGGGAGTGGGGCGAGGGTTCCTACACAGATACGCAGTATTTT. Translated, it gives CASSQGREWGEGSYTDTQYF.

The V call is TRBV5-1, the J call TRBJ2-3; weak D call: TRBD2 (6 bases). V dropped 7 bases and J dropped 3 bases, with 15 bases sitting between them. The CDR3 sequence is 14 residues long. CDR1 SGHRS and CDR2 YFSETQ come from the germline V gene. CDR3 sequence reads: CASVLSGTTDTQYF. The DNA of the CDR3 is TGCGCCAGCGTTCTCTCCGGGACTACAGATACGCAGTATTTT.

V usage is TRBV6-5 and J usage is TRBJ2-2; D is possibly TRBD2 (5 bases). CDR3 length: 16 amino acids. Germline V gene sequence: CDR1 MNHEY, CDR2 SVGAGI. Trimming stripped 4 bases from V and 0 bases from J, with 12 bases between. CDR3: CASSFFGVSNTGELFF. CDR3 in DNA: TGTGCCAGCAGTTTCTTCGGGGTATCGAACACCGGGGAGCTGTTTTTT.